What follows are 28 T cell receptor beta chains derived from one specimen sequenced in a study of T cells in Graves' hyperthyroidism and ophthalmopathy. TCR beta CDR3 sequences were amplified from RNA transcripts. Researchers ran a first-round RT-PCR on the TCR CDR3 using the HTBI primer set. TCRdb passed the multiplex PCR reads through MiXCR, listing each CDR3 protein once. The table records roughly 260,000 distinct CDR3 sequences, roughly 14% of them present only once. Source material: blood. These receptors came from a woman aged 40-49 years with Graves' hyperthyroidism that later progressed to Graves' ophthalmopathy.

There are many counts of this clonotype. The rearrangement uses TRBV13 and TRBJ2-1; 9 nucleotides line up with TRBD2. This CDR3 comprises 15 residues. Germline loops: CDR1 PRHDT, CDR2 FYEKMQ (reference sequence). The V segment lost 3 bases and the J segment 2 bases; nucleotides outside the gene matches: 2. CDR3 residues: CASSFGGRAYNEQFF. In nucleotides, the CDR3 is TGTGCCAGCAGCTTCGGCGGGAGGGCCTACAATGAGCAGTTCTTC.

This clonotype has just a few counts. This chain joins TRBV3-1 and TRBJ2-2, with TRBD2 matching over 10 bases. This CDR3 region has 15 residues. Germline trimming cut 8 bases from V and 2 bases from J; bases unmatched to any gene: 5. Germline values: CDR1 LGHDT, CDR2 YNNKEL (reference sequence). The CDR3 coding sequence is TGTGCCAGCCGGGCTAGCGGGGGTAACACCGGGGAGCTGTTTTTT. It yields the protein CASRASGGNTGELFF.

The chain couples TRBV19 to TRBJ1-2; D remains ambiguous. The CDR3 has 11 amino acids. Trimming stripped 8 bases from V and 4 bases from J, with 8 bases between. Germline loops: CDR1 LNHDA, CDR2 SQIVND (reference sequence). CDR3 residues: CASGWTYGYTF. The CDR3 coding sequence is TGTGCCAGTGGATGGACCTATGGCTACACCTTC.

This clonotype showed up many times. The chain employs TRBV28 and TRBJ1-2; a possible D gene is TRBD1 (6 bases). The CDR3 length is 14 residues. V dropped 5 bases and J dropped 0 bases, with 10 bases sitting between them. Per germline, CDR1 MDHEN and CDR2 SYDVKM. CDR3 in DNA: TGTGCCAGCAGTCGACAGGAGCCTAACTATGGCTACACCTTC. Protein sequence: CASSRQEPNYGYTF.

The chain carries TRBV29-1 and TRBJ1-1; TRBD1 might be the D (5 bases). With 7 bases removed from V and 1 base from J, the gap between germline ends came to 22 bases. CDR1 is SQVTM and CDR2 is ANQGSEA in the germline V gene. The CDR3 is 16 residues long. As DNA, the CDR3 is TGCAGCGCTGGGAGCCTCAGGGCAATGGGGAACACTGAAGCTTTCTTT. Translating gives CSAGSLRAMGNTEAFF.

This clonotype was counted many times. The chain joins TRBV7-2 to TRBJ2-1, with a tentative D call TRBD2 (6 bases). With 2 bases removed from V and 9 bases from J, the gap between germline ends came to 20 bases. There are 16 residues in the CDR3. From germline, CDR1 is SGHTA and CDR2 FQGNSA. DNA of the CDR3: TGTGCCAGCAGCTTAAGCCGATCTAGCCACGGGAGTGAGCAGTTCTTC. Translating gives CASSLSRSSHGSEQFF. Combining the CDR3 with reference TRBV7-2 and TRBJ2-1 gives the whole variable domain GAGVSQSPSNKVTEKGKDVELRCDPISGHTALYWYRQSLGQGLEFLIYFQGNSAPDKSGLPSDRFSAERTGGSVSTLTIQRTQQEDSAVYLCASSLSRSSHGSEQFFGPGTRLTVL.

This clonotype occurred many times. The J gene is TRBJ2-7, the V gene TRBV15; 9 positions agree with TRBD1. Germline assignment: CDR1 LNHNV and CDR2 YYDKDF (reference sequence). This CDR3 is 18 amino acids long. V gave up 5 bases and J gave up 2 bases; unmatched junction bases: 16. The CDR3 nucleotides read TGTGCCACCAGCGCCGGGACAGGGCACTCCGAACGAGCCTACGAGCAGTACTTC. Amino acid sequence: CATSAGTGHSERAYEQYF.

This clonotype came up many times. The rearrangement uses TRBV7-3 and TRBJ2-3; D may be TRBD1 (6 bases). V lost 1 base, J lost 3 bases, and 11 bases lay in between. This CDR3 has 15 residues. Germline V gene data show CDR1 as SGHTA and CDR2 as FQGTGA. The CDR3 spells CASSLNQQGTDTQYF. The CDR3 DNA reads as TGTGCCAGCAGCTTAAATCAACAGGGAACAGATACGCAGTATTTT.

This clonotype was seen at least ten times. V usage is TRBV5-5 and J usage is TRBJ2-5; TRBD2 matches 7 bases. Germline values: CDR1 SGHKS, CDR2 YYEKEE (reference sequence). The CDR3 extends over 13 amino acids. Trimming at V came to 2 bases and at J to 5 bases, leaving 3 bases not matched to a gene. The CDR3, as DNA: TGTGCCAGCAGCTTCGGACTAGAGGAGACCCAGTACTTC. This encodes CASSFGLEETQYF.

The rearrangement links TRBV4-1 to TRBJ2-5; D is perhaps TRBD1 (6 bases). The CDR3 sequence is 15 residues long. CDR1 is MGHRA, CDR2 YSYEKL, per germline. The germline V and J ends were trimmed by 2 bases and 5 bases, with 15 bases remaining between them. Here the CDR3 reads CASSQRGGFWETQYF. CDR3 coding DNA: TGCGCCAGCAGCCAACGTGGGGGCTTCTGGGAGACCCAGTACTTC.

The chain has TRBV27 and TRBJ1-1; TRBD1 aligns across 12 bases. The CDR3 is 15 residues long. The V segment lost 3 bases and the J segment 4 bases; nucleotides outside the gene matches: 3. Per the germline V gene, CDR1 is MNHEY and CDR2 is SMNVEV (reference sequence). The CDR3 DNA sequence: TGTGCCAGCAGTTTTTTGGGACAGGGGGCCACTGAAGCTTTCTTT. Its protein product is CASSFLGQGATEAFF.

This clonotype has at least ten counts. The chain combines TRBV4-1 with TRBJ2-5; weak D call: TRBD1 (5 bases). Trimming took off 7 bases at V and 5 bases at J, with 20 bases between the two ends. Germline V CDR1 and CDR2: MGHRA, YSYEKL. The CDR3 is 15 residues long. The CDR3 here is CASNYDSDGSETQYF. The CDR3 DNA follows: TGCGCCAGCAACTACGACAGTGACGGATCGGAGACCCAGTACTTC.

This clonotype has ten or more counts. The chain links TRBV10-3 to TRBJ2-7, with D perhaps matching TRBD1 or TRBD2 (6 bases each). The CDR3 length is 15 residues. Trimming removed 0 bases at V and 2 bases at J, with 11 bases between. Germline values: CDR1 ENHRY, CDR2 SYGVKD. The CDR3 region is CAISESGGGTYEQYF. The CDR3 region has the DNA TGTGCCATCAGTGAGTCAGGGGGAGGTACCTACGAGCAGTACTTC.

This clonotype was observed a few times. The chain employs TRBV28 and TRBJ1-1; TRBD1 is a possible D gene (5 bases). V lost 2 bases, J lost 10 bases, and 17 bases lay in between. The CDR3 contains 14 residues. Germline V gene lookup returns CDR1 MDHEN and CDR2 SYDVKM. The CDR3 bases are TGTGCCAGCAGTTTACTGGGGTTTGGGGACGGAGCTTTCTTT. Protein product: CASSLLGFGDGAFF.

This clonotype was detected many times. The gene calls are TRBV18 and TRBJ2-3; possibly TRBD1 for D (5 bases). Germline CDR1 and CDR2: KGHSH and LQKENI. The CDR3 is made up of 17 amino acids. V shed 2 bases and J shed 0 bases, with 15 bases lying between them. In nucleotides, the CDR3 is TGTGCCAGCTCACCATCCGTTTGGGGCACGAGCACAGATACGCAGTATTTT. Translation: CASSPSVWGTSTDTQYF. The full variable domain, with the rest looked up from reference TRBV18 and TRBJ2-3, is NAGVMQNPRHLVRRRGQEARLRCSPMKGHSHVYWYRQLPEEGLKFMVYLQKENIIDESGMPKERFSAEFPKEGPSILRIQQVVRGDSAAYFCASSPSVWGTSTDTQYFGPGTRLTVL.

The chain couples TRBV30 to TRBJ2-2; D is uncertain. V gave up 2 bases and J gave up 3 bases, with 7 bases separating them. This CDR3 contains 13 residues. Germline V gene lookup returns CDR1 GTSNPN and CDR2 SVGIG (reference sequence). The CDR3 nucleotides are TGTGCCTGGAGTTCGTTCCACACCGGGGAGCTGTTTTTT. Its translation: CAWSSFHTGELFF.

This clonotype occurred many times. The chain joins TRBV15 to TRBJ2-7; 11 bases map to TRBD2. Germline V gives CDR1 LNHNV, CDR2 YYDKDF (reference sequence). This CDR3 has 16 amino acids. V shed 2 bases, J shed 3 bases, and the junction held 6 bases outside the gene matches. The chain's CDR3 is CATSRSIAGGHYEQYF. Written as DNA, the CDR3 is TGTGCCACCAGCAGATCTATAGCGGGAGGGCACTACGAGCAGTACTTC.

This clonotype was counted only a few times. An end of the junction does not agree with germline; a read error may underlie this. The chain uses TRBV27 and TRBJ1-1; 8 bases agree with TRBD1. This CDR3 region has 15 residues. Germline V CDR1 and CDR2: MNHEY, SMNVEV (reference sequence). CDR3 loop: CASSSGQGMNTEVFF. The CDR3, as DNA: TGTGCCAGCAGTTCAGGACAGGGAATGAACACTGAAGTTTTCTTT.

The table lists this clonotype with many counts. V and J are TRBV29-1 and TRBJ2-7; 9 positions agree with TRBD2. The CDR3 length is 14 residues. The V segment lost 5 bases and the J segment 0 bases; nucleotides outside the gene matches: 5. From germline, CDR1 is SQVTM and CDR2 ANQGSEA. The CDR3 DNA is TGCAGCGTTTCGGGTAGCGGGAGCTCCTACGAGCAGTACTTC. Translated: CSVSGSGSSYEQYF.

The sample holds many counts of this clonotype. The rearrangement links TRBV7-9 to TRBJ2-5; 8 bases agree with TRBD1. Germline values: CDR1 SEHNR, CDR2 FQNEAQ (reference sequence). The CDR3 spans 15 residues. Unmatched junction bases numbered 1, after V lost 1 base and J lost 0 bases. The CDR3 nucleotides are TGTGCCAGCAGCTTAGGGGACAGGAACCAAGAGACCCAGTACTTC. This gives the protein CASSLGDRNQETQYF. The entire variable domain, with the rest obtained from reference TRBV7-9 and TRBJ2-5, is as follows: DTGVSQNPRHKITKRGQNVTFRCDPISEHNRLYWYRQTLGQGPEFLTYFQNEAQLEKSRLLSDRFSAERPKGSFSTLEIQRTEQGDSAMYLCASSLGDRNQETQYFGPGTRLLVL.

This clonotype was seen a few times. The rearrangement links TRBV6-1 to TRBJ2-2; D might be TRBD1 (5 bases). CDR1 is MNHNS and CDR2 is SASEGT in the germline V gene. The CDR3 loop spans 14 amino acids. The V gene lost 6 bases and the J gene lost 6 bases, with 14 bases spanning the gap. CDR3 amino acids: CASRKSQGSGELFF. CDR3 bases: TGTGCCAGCAGAAAATCCCAGGGATCCGGGGAGCTGTTTTTT.

At least ten counts were recorded for this clonotype. This chain connects TRBV14 to TRBJ2-1; the D is unclear. The CDR3 is 16 residues long. Germline CDR1 and CDR2: SGHDN and FVKESK. The V end lost 0 bases, the J end lost 1 base, and 10 bases lay between the germline ends. The CDR3 region has the DNA TGTGCCAGCAGCCAAGATCTGGGGAATTCCTACAATGAGCAGTTCTTC. Protein: CASSQDLGNSYNEQFF. The entire variable domain, with the rest obtained from reference TRBV14 and TRBJ2-1, is as follows: EAGVTQFPSHSVIEKGQTVTLRCDPISGHDNLYWYRRVMGKEIKFLLHFVKESKQDESGMPNNRFLAERTGGTYSTLKVQPAELEDSGVYFCASSQDLGNSYNEQFFGPGTRLTVL.

There are many counts of this clonotype. J is TRBJ1-2 and V is TRBV3-1; D might be TRBD1 (6 bases). The CDR3 runs 15 residues. Germline CDR1 is LGHDT and CDR2 is YNNKEL (reference sequence). Trimming cost V 1 base and J 4 bases, with 13 bases left between them. CDR3 sequence (DNA): TGTGCCAGCAGCCAAGTCGGGGGGCGATCCTATGGCTACACCTTC. The encoded protein is CASSQVGGRSYGYTF.

This clonotype was seen repeatedly, ten times or more. The genes are TRBV12-3 or TRBV12-4 and TRBJ2-7, with TRBD2 as a possible D gene (7 bases). This CDR3 comprises 16 residues. V was shortened by 4 bases and J by 5 bases, with 21 bases between the two germline ends. The CDR3 protein is CASSSHREGPTHEQYF. The CDR3 DNA is TGTGCCAGCAGTTCACACAGGGAGGGTCCAACCCACGAGCAGTACTTC.

This clonotype was detected a few times. A read error is possible here, since a much larger clone lies one base away. The chain combines TRBV25-1 with TRBJ2-5; unclear D gene. Germline CDR1 reads MGHDK; CDR2 reads SYGVNS. The length of the CDR3 is 11 residues. The ends were cut back, 5 bases at V and 1 base at J, with 2 bases in the middle. CDR3 in DNA: TGTGCCAGCAGTATCCAAGAGACCCAGTACTTC. Amino acid sequence: CASSIQETQYF.

This clonotype was detected ten times or more. The J gene is TRBJ2-3, the V gene TRBV24-1; possibly TRBD2 for D (6 bases). Per the germline V gene, CDR1 is KGHDR and CDR2 is SFDVKD. The CDR3 has 13 amino acids. With 10 bases removed from V and 1 base from J, the gap between germline ends came to 11 bases. CDR3 DNA: TGTGCCACTAGGGCTAGCGGCACAGATACGCAGTATTTT. Its protein is CATRASGTDTQYF.

For this clonotype: The CDR3 carries no conserved terminal phenylalanine or tryptophan, so it likely arises from a read error. The DNA is left out, because the CDR3 cannot be placed on it with certainty; the CDR3 is given as TCRdb lists it. The chain joins TRBV11-3 to TRBJ2-5. The CDR3 region is 14 residues in length, termini included. Looked up from germline, CDR1 is SGHNT and CDR2 is YENEEA. The CDR3 region is CASSRGPGQETPYV.

CDR3 amino acids: CASSYERGGFGNTIYF. CDR3 DNA: TGTGCCAGCAGTTACGAGAGAGGGGGCTTTGGAAACACCATATATTTT. The genes are TRBV6-5 and TRBJ1-3; 7 nucleotides line up with TRBD1. The V gene end was trimmed by 2 bases and the J gene end by 3 bases; junction bases not matched to a gene: 7. Per the germline V gene, CDR1 is MNHEY and CDR2 is SVGAGI. The CDR3 spans 16 residues.